The rows below give T cell receptor beta chains drawn from one sample of a study of spatial heterogeneity in lung cancer. MiXCR was run by TCRdb on the 5' RACE reads, yielding one entry per CDR3 protein. The sample contains around 32,000 distinct CDR3 sequences, about 9.4% of which appear only once. This specimen was PBMCs, taken at follow-up. The origin of the receptors is a female donor with early-stage non-small cell lung cancer. The CDR3 runs from the conserved cysteine through the conserved F or W. A D gene is named only where the DNA matches it firmly. The size of a clone is reported for some rows only, either as once, few or many, or as a class for expanded clones.

TRBJ2-1	NA	TRBV7-3	NA	CASSGGGTNEQFF
TRBJ2-3	TRBD1	TRBV3-1	many	CASSQRQGGSLPGTDTQYF
TRBJ1-2	TRBD1	TRBV27	few	CASSLSFSTGGNYGYTF
TRBJ1-6	NA	TRBV20-1	many	CSARDRRGDNSPLHF
TRBJ2-7	TRBD1	TRBV6-2/TRBV6-3	many	CASTAGGMNEQYF
TRBJ2-1	TRBD2	TRBV18	many	CASSPGLAGEQFF
TRBJ1-3	TRBD1	TRBV4-1	many	CASSQRQGRTGNTIYF
TRBJ2-5	TRBD2	TRBV6-2/TRBV6-3	NA	CASSYRLGLAGEETQYF
TRBJ1-4	TRBD1	TRBV5-6	many	CASRFGTDDEKLFF
TRBJ2-7	TRBD1	TRBV10-2	few	CASSERNRGSYEQYF
TRBJ2-5	NA	TRBV5-1	many	CALRETQYF
TRBJ2-6	NA	TRBV7-2	many	CASSLAGVDNVLTF
TRBJ2-1	NA	TRBV7-9	many	CASSLKVGPVNEQFF
TRBJ1-5	NA	TRBV19	NA	CASSIVGLGNQPQHF
TRBJ2-5	NA	TRBV7-9	many	CASSSGRQETQYF
TRBJ2-1	TRBD2	TRBV29-1	many	CSVERGWQFF
TRBJ1-5	NA	TRBV28	many	CASRFFRGGNQPQHF
TRBJ1-5	NA	TRBV27	few	CASRETVGQPQHF
TRBJ2-7	NA	TRBV11-1	NA	CASSLVGGSYEQYF
TRBJ2-5	NA	TRBV12-3/TRBV12-4	many	CASSHRDMFETQYF
TRBJ2-6	NA	TRBV7-2	NA	CASSLVGPSSGGANVLTF
TRBJ2-4	TRBD2	TRBV2	many	CASGGVSKNIQYF
TRBJ2-2	NA	TRBV7-3	many	CASSDMNTGELFF
TRBJ1-1	NA	TRBV14	NA	CASSQDQGSYGTFF
TRBJ2-7	TRBD1	TRBV6-6	many	CASRTGQVNHEQYF
TRBJ1-6	NA	TRBV6-1	NA	CASSEAGSGTPLHF
TRBJ1-2	NA	TRBV2	NA	CAIDQGNYGYTF
TRBJ2-1	TRBD2	TRBV5-1	many	CASSFSGGSYNEQFF
TRBJ2-2	NA	TRBV5-4	NA	CASSHWRGGLAGELFF
TRBJ1-2	NA	TRBV6-2/TRBV6-3	many	CAIDNSGEYGYTF
TRBJ1-6	NA	TRBV27	many	CASSRKGRDSPLHF
TRBJ1-5	TRBD1	TRBV20-1	few	CSVGTGLNQPQHF
TRBJ2-3	NA	TRBV5-5	many	CASSLTGDTQYF
TRBJ2-7	TRBD1	TRBV7-9	NA	CASGEGAYEQYF
TRBJ1-1	NA	TRBV7-2	few	CASSLAKHANTEAFF
TRBJ1-1	TRBD1	TRBV7-3	many	CASSLGQGARAFF
TRBJ2-2	NA	TRBV18	many	CASSPPFVTGELFF
TRBJ2-7	NA	TRBV10-3	NA	CAIRGTLSYEQYF
TRBJ2-3	NA	TRBV2	many	CASGGRLSGTDTQYF
TRBJ1-1	NA	TRBV5-4	few	CASSFGSGRNTEAFF
TRBJ2-5	TRBD2	TRBV9	few	CASSPRTSGETQYF